These T cell receptor beta chains were read from a single sample in a study of blood T cell repertoires in COVID-19. Generated by immunoSEQ multiplex PCR, the TCRdb table keeps only in-frame clones and is missing some. The sample consists of fewer than 150,000 clones, around 81% of them appearing once. The sample comprised peripheral blood. The receptors were gathered from a man in his 70s with acute or convalescent COVID-19. CDR3s include the opening cysteine and the closing phenylalanine or tryptophan.

J gene | V gene | CDR3 protein
TRBJ2-5 | TRBV2 | CASISRTTAQYF
TRBJ2-5 | TRBV6-2/TRBV6-3 | CASSYLPAGRWRDQETQYF
TRBJ1-6 | TRBV6-5 | CASSYSIGDSPLHF
TRBJ2-5 | TRBV2 | CASSAGQETQYF
TRBJ2-3 | TRBV11-3 | CASSLGGGGADTQYF
TRBJ2-1 | TRBV3-1/TRBV3-2 | CASSHNSGVSSYNEQFF
TRBJ1-5 | TRBV12-3/TRBV12-4 | CASRLGYQPQHF
TRBJ1-5 | TRBV11-2 | CASSSDSQPQHF
TRBJ1-4 | TRBV7-9 | CASSPGQGRREKLFF
TRBJ1-1 | TRBV18 | CASSPASTEAFF
TRBJ2-3 | TRBV2 | CASRWQGGDTQYF
TRBJ2-1 | TRBV7-2 | CASSQQGSSYNEQFF
TRBJ1-1 | TRBV5-4 | CASSSLLNTEAFF
TRBJ2-3 | TRBV7-6 | CASSLVQGISDTQYF
TRBJ1-2 | TRBV6-2/TRBV6-3 | CASSYDSFRGDGYTF
TRBJ1-1 | TRBV12-5 | CASGRGQSMNTEAFF
TRBJ1-6 | TRBV5-1 | CASSLEQVGSPLHF
TRBJ1-5 | TRBV7-2 | CASSWQTGEGQPQHF
TRBJ1-2 | TRBV7-9 | CASSLAGATSGYTF
TRBJ2-2 | TRBV7-8 | CASSRAGQGRTGELFF
TRBJ2-2 | TRBV7-2 | CASSLNQGSGELFF
TRBJ2-7 | TRBV11-2 | CASSLAPTDSYEQYF
TRBJ2-2 | TRBV6-2/TRBV6-3 | CASSYAGGPRELFF
TRBJ1-1 | TRBV2 | CASSDRGPEAFF
TRBJ1-6 | TRBV10-3 | CAISLTGGNSPLHF
TRBJ2-5 | TRBV19 | CASSRAGVQETQYF
TRBJ2-5 | TRBV3-1/TRBV3-2 | CASSQGQIQETQYF
TRBJ2-1 | TRBV19 | CASSIGGSNNEQFF
TRBJ1-3 | TRBV6-1 | CASSGHGGRSGNTIYF
TRBJ2-7 | TRBV19 | CASNDRYGEQYF
TRBJ1-1 | TRBV2 | CASSGGQGDPGTEAFF
TRBJ2-1 | TRBV3-1/TRBV3-2 | CASSPTSGGAGEQFF
TRBJ2-1 | TRBV7-3 | CASSLKLGERNEQFF
TRBJ1-6 | TRBV24-1 | CATRGRDNSPLHF
TRBJ2-5 | TRBV2 | CASSNLAANPKTQYF
TRBJ1-1 | TRBV11-1 | CASSFLITEAFF
TRBJ1-2 | TRBV5-1 | CASSADRGLVGYTF
TRBJ1-6 | TRBV6-1 | CASSEVSPETAGGALHF
TRBJ2-1 | TRBV7-2 | CASSLSGVIDNEQFF
TRBJ1-2 | TRBV7-9 | CASTVGLWDYGYTF
TRBJ1-6 | TRBV6-2/TRBV6-3 | CASSYTRRRDSPLHF
TRBJ2-7 | TRBV12-5 | CASGLVIWVEGGLYEQYF
TRBJ1-1 | TRBV6-5 | CASSPPWGGYTEAFF
TRBJ1-5 | TRBV12-3/TRBV12-4 | CASTWDRGQPQHF
TRBJ2-1 | TRBV30 | CARSSGGSNNEQFF